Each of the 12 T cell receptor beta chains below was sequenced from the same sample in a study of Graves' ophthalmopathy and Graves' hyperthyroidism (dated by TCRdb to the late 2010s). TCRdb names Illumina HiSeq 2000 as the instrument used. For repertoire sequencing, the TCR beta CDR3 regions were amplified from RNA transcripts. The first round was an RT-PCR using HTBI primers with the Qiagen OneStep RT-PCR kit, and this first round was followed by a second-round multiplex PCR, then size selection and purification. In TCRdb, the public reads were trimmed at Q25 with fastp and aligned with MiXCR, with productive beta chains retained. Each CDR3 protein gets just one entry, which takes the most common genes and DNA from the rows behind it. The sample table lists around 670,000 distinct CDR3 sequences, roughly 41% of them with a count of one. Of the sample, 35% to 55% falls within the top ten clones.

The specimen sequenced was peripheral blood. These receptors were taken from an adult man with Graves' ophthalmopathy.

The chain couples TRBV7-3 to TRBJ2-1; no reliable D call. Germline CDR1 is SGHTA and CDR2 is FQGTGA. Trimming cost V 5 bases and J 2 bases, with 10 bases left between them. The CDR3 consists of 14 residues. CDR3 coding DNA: TGTGCCAGCAGCCCCGAGACAACCTACAATGAGCAGTTCTTC. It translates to CASSPETTYNEQFF.

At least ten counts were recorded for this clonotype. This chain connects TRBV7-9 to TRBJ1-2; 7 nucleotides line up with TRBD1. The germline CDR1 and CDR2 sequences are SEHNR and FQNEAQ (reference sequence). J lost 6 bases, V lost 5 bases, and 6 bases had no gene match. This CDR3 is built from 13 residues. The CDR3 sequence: CASSRTTGNGYTF. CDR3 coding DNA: TGTGCCAGCAGCCGTACGACAGGGAATGGCTACACCTTC.

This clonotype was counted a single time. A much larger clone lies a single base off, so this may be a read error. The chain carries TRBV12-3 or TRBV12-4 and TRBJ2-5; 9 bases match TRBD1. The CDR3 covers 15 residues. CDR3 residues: CASSLVMGTGQTRYF. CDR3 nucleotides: TGTGCCAGCAGTTTAGTGATGGGGACAGGGCAGACCCGGTACTTC.

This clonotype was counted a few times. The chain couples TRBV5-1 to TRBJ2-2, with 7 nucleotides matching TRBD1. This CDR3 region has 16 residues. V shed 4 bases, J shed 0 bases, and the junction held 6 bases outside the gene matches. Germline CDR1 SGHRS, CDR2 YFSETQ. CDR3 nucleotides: TGCGCCAGCAGCCTGCGGACAGGTTCGAACACCGGGGAGCTGTTTTTT. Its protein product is CASSLRTGSNTGELFF.

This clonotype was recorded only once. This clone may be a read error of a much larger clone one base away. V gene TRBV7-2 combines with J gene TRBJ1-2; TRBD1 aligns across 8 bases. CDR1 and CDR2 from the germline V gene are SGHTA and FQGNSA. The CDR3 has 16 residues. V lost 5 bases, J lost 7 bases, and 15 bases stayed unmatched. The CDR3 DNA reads TGTGCCAGCAGCACGCCGCGACAGGGGCTCTCACTTGGCTACACCTTC. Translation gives CASSTPRQGLSLGYTF.

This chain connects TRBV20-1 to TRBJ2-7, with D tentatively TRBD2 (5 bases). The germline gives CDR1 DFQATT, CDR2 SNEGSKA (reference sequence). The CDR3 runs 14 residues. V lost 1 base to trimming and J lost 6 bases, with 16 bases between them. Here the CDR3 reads CSARAPPLALEQYF. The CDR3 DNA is TGCAGTGCTAGAGCCCCCCCTCTAGCTCTCGAGCAGTACTTC.

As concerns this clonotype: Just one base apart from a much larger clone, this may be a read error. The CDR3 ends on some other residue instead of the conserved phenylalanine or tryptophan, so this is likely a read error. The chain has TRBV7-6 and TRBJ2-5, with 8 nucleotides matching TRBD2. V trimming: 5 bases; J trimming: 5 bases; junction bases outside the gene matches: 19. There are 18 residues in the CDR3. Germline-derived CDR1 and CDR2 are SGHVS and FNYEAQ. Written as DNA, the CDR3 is TGTGCCAGCAGCCCCCCGGGGGGGGGAGAGATCGGAGGGGAGACCCAGTACTCC. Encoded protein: CASSPPGGGEIGGETQYS.

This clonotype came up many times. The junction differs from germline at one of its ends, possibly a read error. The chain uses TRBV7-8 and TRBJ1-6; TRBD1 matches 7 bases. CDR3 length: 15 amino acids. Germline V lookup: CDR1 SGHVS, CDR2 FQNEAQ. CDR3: CASSLDRGRNSLLHF. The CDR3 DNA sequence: TGTGCCAGCAGCTTAGACAGGGGAAGGAATTCACTCCTCCACTTT.

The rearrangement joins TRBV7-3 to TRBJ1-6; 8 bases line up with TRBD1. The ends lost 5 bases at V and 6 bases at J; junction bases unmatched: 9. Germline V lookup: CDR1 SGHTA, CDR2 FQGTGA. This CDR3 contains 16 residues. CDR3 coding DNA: TGTGCCAGCAGCCGGACAGGGTCCGCGGGTAATTCACCCCTCCACTTT. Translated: CASSRTGSAGNSPLHF.

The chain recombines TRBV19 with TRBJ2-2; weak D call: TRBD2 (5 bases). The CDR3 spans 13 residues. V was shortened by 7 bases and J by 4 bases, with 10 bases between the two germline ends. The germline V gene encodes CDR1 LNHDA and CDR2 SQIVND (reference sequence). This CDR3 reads CASMRAGTGELFF. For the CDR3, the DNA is TGTGCCAGTATGAGGGCGGGCACCGGGGAGCTGTTTTTT.

The CDR3 is CATSALGAGDGETIYF. For the CDR3, the DNA is TGTGCCACCAGTGCCTTAGGGGCGGGCGACGGAGAGACCATATATTTT. V and J are TRBV24-1 and TRBJ1-3, with D tentatively TRBD1 (5 bases). The ends were cut back, 5 bases at V and 10 bases at J, with 23 bases in the middle. The V gene's germline CDR1 is KGHDR and CDR2 SFDVKD. The CDR3 contains 16 residues.

This chain's CDR3 is CASSGVYQETQYF. For the CDR3, the DNA is TGTGCCAGCAGTGGCGTGTACCAAGAGACCCAGTACTTC. V gene TRBV12-3 or TRBV12-4 combines with J gene TRBJ2-5; D is undetermined. The CDR3 is 13 amino acids. V was trimmed by 5 bases and J by 0 bases, leaving 7 bases between them.